A single T cell receptor beta chain is shown here with its context. This clonotype has ten or more counts. Its antigen is still unknown. No qualities accompany the bases; no much larger clone lies one base away. This record comes from a study of early T cells in non-severe SARS-CoV-2 infection (dated by TCRdb to the early 2020s). About the study as a whole: TCR sequencing used bulk RNA from unsorted whole blood, so alpha and beta chains could not be paired. Study-level results and caveats: Matching against VDJdb was skewed toward anti-spike CD8 responses, likely underestimated virus-specific expansions, and missed private and CD4 specificities.

This was a case-control study nested in a cohort of healthcare workers in London, UK, who had nasopharyngeal swab PCR tests and blood samples taken every week. Between 23 and 31 March 2020, the week of the UK lockdown, healthcare workers were enrolled and then followed up weekly for as long as 16 weeks. CDR1 and CDR2, per the germline V gene (reference sequence), are SGHNT and YYREEE. The CDR3, cysteine through phenylalanine, is 14 amino acids long. Only the CDR3 part of the read is kept: 42 bases, read in frame from the first base. V and J are trimmed by 7 bases and 2 bases, and the gene matches miss 8 bases of the junction. Library creation used 5' RACE. Data came from a NextSeq 500. The TCR library protocol attached unique molecular identifiers to individual cDNA molecules to correct for sequencing error and PCR bias. Both TCR alpha and beta chains were sequenced, and tight co-correlation was observed between alpha and beta sequence abundances in each sample. In the paper's pipeline: V gene, J gene and CDR3 annotation of TCR sequences was performed with Decombinator V4. TCRs were defined as expanded if a significant change between any two time points was detected under a Poisson model with p below 0.0001. TCR abundances were normalised to the total number of TCRs sequenced in each sample and reported as counts per million. TRAV1-2 paired with TRAJ12, TRAJ20 or TRAJ33 defined MAIT TCRs, while TRAV10 paired with TRAJ18 defined iNKT TCRs. A search of VDJdb, accessed on 1 November 2021, was run for TCRs annotated to CMV, EBV and SARS-CoV-2, with TCRs annotated for multiple antigens excluded. TCRdb ran its own pipeline on the public reads, namely fastp trimming at Q25 and MiXCR clone calling, and kept in-frame beta chains. CDR3 protein sequences are deduplicated, and each keeps its most common genes and DNA. The V and J calls and clone size come from TCRdb's table, not from the authors' own analysis. The table for this sample lists approximately 22,000 distinct CDR3 sequences; approximately 5.8% of them were counted only once. Jointly, the top ten make up 13% to 15% of the sample.

The clonotype was recovered from an adult who was a healthcare worker with PCR-confirmed SARS-CoV-2 infection or an uninfected control (not recorded which). Recombination linked TRBV5-4 to TRBJ1-2, with 7 bases aligning to TRBD1. The sample here was whole blood, taken at baseline. The nucleotides are TGTGCCAGCGGTTGGAAGACAGGGAACTATGGCTACACCTTC. This codes for CASGWKTGNYGYTF.